These 17 T cell receptor beta chains share one sample of origin, sequenced in a study of control samples from healthy donors and cancer patients. Clones were sequenced by immunoSEQ multiplex PCR, and TCRdb holds only the in-frame ones, with some missing. The sample holds about 130,000 clones, approximately 90% seen once. Material: blood. Every receptor here comes from a man aged 18 to 35 in good health.

The chain couples TRBV4-1 to TRBJ2-7, with 7 positions matching TRBD2. J was trimmed by 0 bases and V by 0 bases; bases with no gene match: 8. This CDR3 region has 17 residues. From germline, CDR1 is MGHRA and CDR2 YSYEKL. The CDR3 region has the DNA TGCGCCAGCAGCCAAGATCGGGAGGCATGGGGCTCCTACGAGCAGTACTTC. Its protein is CASSQDREAWGSYEQYF.

The CDR3 nucleotides are TGTGCCAGCAGTCTAGAAGGGAACAACCTCAATCAGCCCCAGCATTTT. Its protein product is CASSLEGNNLNQPQHF. The gene calls are TRBV2 and TRBJ1-5; D is unresolved. The CDR3 has 16 residues. The ends were cut back, 5 bases at V and 3 bases at J, with 17 bases in the middle. Germline V CDR1 and CDR2: SNHLY, FYNNEI.

The rearrangement links TRBV3-1 (or the pseudogene TRBV3-2) to TRBJ2-3; D gene unclear. CDR3 length: 17 amino acids. V lost 4 bases and J 2 bases, leaving 19 bases between the germline ends. The germline V gene encodes CDR1 LGHDT and CDR2 YNNKEL (reference sequence). This CDR3 reads CASSPLHSSDATDTQYF. The CDR3 DNA reads as TGTGCCAGCAGCCCCCTTCATAGCTCGGACGCCACAGATACGCAGTATTTT.

The gene calls are TRBV12-5 and TRBJ2-7; a possible D gene is TRBD2 (6 bases). The CDR3 contains 15 residues. The germline gives CDR1 LGHNT, CDR2 FRNRAP. V was pared by 3 bases and J by 4 bases, with 16 bases between. The CDR3 reads CASGLRDFVGYEQYF. The CDR3 DNA reads as TGTGCTAGTGGTTTACGGGACTTCGTGGGGTACGAGCAGTACTTC.

This rearrangement joins TRBV10-3 to TRBJ2-7, with TRBD1 matching over 7 bases. CDR1 and CDR2 from the germline V gene are ENHRY and SYGVKD. The CDR3 has 15 residues. The junction had 7 bases not matched to a gene; V was cut back by 5 bases and J by 0 bases. CDR3 residues: CAISSPDRASYEQYF. The CDR3 region has the DNA TGTGCCATCAGTTCTCCCGACAGGGCCTCCTACGAGCAGTACTTC.

The rearrangement links TRBV30 to TRBJ2-3; D could derive from TRBD1 or TRBD2 (5 bases each). Germline V lookup: CDR1 GTSNPN, CDR2 SVGIG (reference sequence). Trimming stripped 3 bases from V and 2 bases from J, with 21 bases between. This CDR3 has 17 residues. The CDR3 sequence: CAWRGTGSRTYTDTQYF. Written as DNA, the CDR3 is TGTGCCTGGAGGGGGACGGGGAGCAGGACGTACACAGATACGCAGTATTTT.

The V and J genes are TRBV30 and TRBJ2-7; D uncertain. The CDR3 runs 11 residues. The V end was cut by 4 bases, the J end by 6 bases, with 10 bases between. Per the germline V gene, CDR1 is GTSNPN and CDR2 is SVGIG (reference sequence). The CDR3 nucleotides read TGTGCCTGGAACATAGGTATCGAGCAGTACTTC. Protein sequence: CAWNIGIEQYF.

This chain joins TRBV5-6 and TRBJ1-5; D is perhaps TRBD1 (5 bases). The V gene's germline CDR1 is SGHDT and CDR2 YYEEEE. This CDR3 contains 15 residues. V lost 0 bases and J 6 bases, leaving 13 bases between the germline ends. The CDR3: CASSLVGDDAQPQHF. CDR3 nucleotide sequence: TGTGCCAGCAGCTTGGTAGGGGATGACGCTCAGCCCCAGCATTTT.

J is TRBJ1-4 and V is TRBV5-1; 7 positions match TRBD1. Per the germline V gene, CDR1 is SGHRS and CDR2 is YFSETQ. There are 15 residues in the CDR3. Germline trimming cut 1 base from V and 4 bases from J; bases unmatched to any gene: 4. This CDR3 reads CASSLRTGLNEKLFF. As DNA, the CDR3 is TGCGCCAGCAGCTTGAGGACAGGACTTAATGAAAAACTGTTTTTT.

The chain links TRBV6-1 to TRBJ1-1, with TRBD1 matching 8 bases. J was trimmed by 1 base and V by 0 bases; bases with no gene match: 7. CDR1 and CDR2 (germline): MNHNS, SASEGT. This CDR3 comprises 17 residues. The CDR3 nucleotides are TGTGCCAGCAGTGAAGCTGACAGGGGTTATGGGAACACTGAAGCTTTCTTT. Its translation: CASSEADRGYGNTEAFF.

The chain has TRBV3-1 (or the pseudogene TRBV3-2) and TRBJ2-1, with 15 positions matching TRBD2. J lost 13 bases, V lost 0 bases, and 4 bases had no gene match. The CDR3 extends over 15 amino acids. CDR1 and CDR2 from the germline V gene are LGHDT and YNNKEL (reference sequence). DNA for the CDR3: TGTGCCAGCAGCCAAGAGGGACTAGCGGGGGGCGTTCAGTTCTTC. It translates to CASSQEGLAGGVQFF.

The V gene is TRBV2, the J gene TRBJ1-6; 8 positions agree with TRBD1. Germline CDR1 reads SNHLY; CDR2 reads FYNNEI. The CDR3 has 16 amino acids. V shed 3 bases and J 6 bases; nucleotides not matched to a gene: 7. In DNA form, the CDR3 reads TGTGCCAGCAGTGAGCTCGACAGGGGTGGTAATTCACCCCTCCACTTT. It specifies CASSELDRGGNSPLHF.

The V call is TRBV7-9, the J call TRBJ2-7, with D perhaps TRBD1 or TRBD2 (5 bases each). CDR1 is SEHNR, CDR2 FQNEAQ, per germline (reference sequence). V gave up 5 bases and J gave up 4 bases, with 15 bases separating them. The CDR3 covers 14 residues. The CDR3 here is CASSLLDRLYEQYF. The CDR3 DNA follows: TGTGCCAGCAGCCTACTAGACAGACTGTACGAGCAGTACTTC. Looking up the rest from reference TRBV7-9 and TRBJ2-7 gives the full variable domain: DTGVSQNPRHKITKRGQNVTFRCDPISEHNRLYWYRQTLGQGPEFLTYFQNEAQLEKSRLLSDRFSAERPKGSFSTLEIQRTEQGDSAMYLCASSLLDRLYEQYFGPGTRLTVT.

This chain's CDR3 is CASTPTVGNEKLFF. The CDR3 DNA reads as TGTGCCAGCACCCCCACAGTAGGGAATGAAAAACTGTTTTTT. The V and J genes are TRBV6-6 and TRBJ1-4; D is unclear. V shed 7 bases and J shed 5 bases, with 14 bases lying between them. CDR3 size: 14 residues. Germline CDR1 and CDR2: MNHNY and SVGAGI (reference sequence).

This chain uses TRBV2 with TRBJ2-3; TRBD1 or TRBD2 may be the D gene (5 bases each). This CDR3 comprises 15 residues. The V end was cut by 4 bases, the J end by 3 bases, with 14 bases between. Per germline, CDR1 SNHLY and CDR2 FYNNEI. CDR3 bases: TGTGCCAGCAGTGGATGGACGGGGCATACAGATACGCAGTATTTT. It translates to CASSGWTGHTDTQYF.

A note on this clone: Other DNA sequences of this sample code for an identical CDR3. This chain uses TRBV6-5 with TRBJ1-1, with D perhaps TRBD1 (5 bases). The ends were cut back, 2 bases at V and 0 bases at J, with 7 bases in the middle. From germline, CDR1 is MNHEY and CDR2 SVGAGI. This CDR3 spans 14 amino acids. The CDR3 loop is CASSYGGLNTEAFF. DNA of the CDR3: TGTGCCAGCAGTTACGGGGGATTGAACACTGAAGCTTTCTTT.

The rearrangement joins TRBV20-1 to TRBJ2-3, with D perhaps matching TRBD2 (5 bases). This CDR3 spans 15 amino acids. The V gene lost 3 bases and the J gene lost 3 bases, with 16 bases spanning the gap. The germline V gene encodes CDR1 DFQATT and CDR2 SNEGSKA (reference sequence). The DNA of the CDR3 is TGCAGTGCTAGTGATCCGAGGGAAAGGACAGATACGCAGTATTTT. Its translation is CSASDPRERTDTQYF.